Sequencing of this T cell receptor beta chain was carried out in a study of OX40 agonist ivuxolimab in advanced cancers. In the study overall: Ivuxolimab, which targeted the costimulatory receptor OX40 (CD134), was an agonistic, fully human IgG2 monoclonal antibody. The dose-escalation cohort was over 70% male with a mean age of approximately 60 years, ranging from roughly 20 to 85. The purpose of peripheral TCRbeta sequencing was to test whether ivuxolimab changed TCR sequence diversity and led to clonal T-cell expansion. The paper covers the monotherapy dose-escalation part of the phase I ivuxolimab trial, which included N ≈ 50 patients. Among the 52 dose-escalation patients, some 20 had hepatocellular carcinoma, approximately 15 melanoma, 9 renal cell carcinoma and 9 head and neck cancer. Partial responses were achieved by three dose-escalation patients, of whom one had hepatocellular carcinoma and two had cutaneous melanoma. Intravenous ivuxolimab was administered to patients every 2 weeks at six dose levels: 0.01, 0.1, 0.3, 1.5, 3 and 10 mg/kg. Patients were allowed to have had prior anti-PD-1, anti-PD-L1 or anti-CTLA-4 therapy, and roughly 40% of the dose-escalation patients had been treated with checkpoint inhibitors.

Genomic DNA was extracted from sorted cells for sequencing of the TCRbeta CDR3 region. TCRbeta CDR3 regions were sequenced using the immunoSEQ Assay. Imported from immuneACCESS, the table was reduced by TCRdb to in-frame sequences with V and J called. These copies leave out some clones; in studies compared against another copy, an unresolved V gene accounts for under half, and the cause of the remainder is not known. This sample has around 93,000 clones in its table, and around nine tenths of those were observed once. The ten largest clones take up about 1.5% of the sample. Inclusive of the bounding cysteine and phenylalanine, the CDR3 is 15 residues long. The DNA shown is the 45-base CDR3, in frame from base 1. Via the germline V gene, CDR1 is SGHRS and CDR2 YFSETQ. Unmatched junction bases come to 7, with V trimmed by 4 bases and J by 5 bases. A note on this clone: Its antigen has not been determined. Base qualities are not at hand, and no much larger clone is one base apart.

Overall study results and their limits: The antigen specificity of the clonally expanded peripheral T cells was not determined. After ivuxolimab, more expanded clones were found on average in CD8+ T cells than in CD4+ T cells. Low levels of normalized T-cell clonal expansion were also shown by some nonresponding patients. In the 0.1-3.0 mg/kg groups, partial responders had among the lowest normalized peripheral clonal expansion, particularly in CD8+ T cells. At doses of 0.1 to 3.0 mg/kg, clonal expansion of both CD4+ and CD8+ T cells in blood was seen between baseline and week 6.

The trial excluded patients who had a history of autoimmune disease or who were on systemic immunosuppression. Peripheral blood for TCR sequencing was collected from all dose cohorts at baseline, on cycle 4 day 1, and on cycle 7 day 1. The samples were drawn from a first-in-human, open-label, multicenter phase I dose-escalation trial of ivuxolimab. Adults with locally advanced or metastatic head and neck squamous cell, hepatocellular, melanoma or renal cell carcinoma were enrolled in the trial. CD4+ and CD8+ T cells were sorted separately from peripheral blood before TCR sequencing. The sample here was CD4+ or CD8+ T cells sorted from blood, taken in a trial of the OX40 agonist ivuxolimab. In this chain, TRBV5-1 is recombined with TRBJ2-5, with 11 central nucleotides matching TRBD2. This sequence originates from an adult with an advanced solid tumor such as melanoma, head and neck, liver or kidney cancer. The CDR3 region has the sequence CASSPLAGGLETQYF. The bases are TGCGCCAGCAGCCCTTTAGCGGGGGGGCTGGAGACCCAGTACTTC.